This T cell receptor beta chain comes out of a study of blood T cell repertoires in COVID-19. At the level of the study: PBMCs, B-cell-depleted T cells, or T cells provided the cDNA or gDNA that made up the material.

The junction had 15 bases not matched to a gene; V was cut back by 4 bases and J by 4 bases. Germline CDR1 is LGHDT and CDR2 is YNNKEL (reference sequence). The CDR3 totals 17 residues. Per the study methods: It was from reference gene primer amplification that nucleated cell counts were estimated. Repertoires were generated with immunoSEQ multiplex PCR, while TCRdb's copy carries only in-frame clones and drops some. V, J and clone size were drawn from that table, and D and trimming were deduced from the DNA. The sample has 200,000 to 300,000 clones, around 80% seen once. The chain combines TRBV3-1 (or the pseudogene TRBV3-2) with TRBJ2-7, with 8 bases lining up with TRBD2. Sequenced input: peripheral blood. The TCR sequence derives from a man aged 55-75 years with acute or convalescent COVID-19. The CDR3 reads CASSLSPAGAAEYEQYF. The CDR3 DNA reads TGTGCCAGCAGCCTAAGTCCAGCGGGGGCCGCAGAATACGAGCAGTACTTC.